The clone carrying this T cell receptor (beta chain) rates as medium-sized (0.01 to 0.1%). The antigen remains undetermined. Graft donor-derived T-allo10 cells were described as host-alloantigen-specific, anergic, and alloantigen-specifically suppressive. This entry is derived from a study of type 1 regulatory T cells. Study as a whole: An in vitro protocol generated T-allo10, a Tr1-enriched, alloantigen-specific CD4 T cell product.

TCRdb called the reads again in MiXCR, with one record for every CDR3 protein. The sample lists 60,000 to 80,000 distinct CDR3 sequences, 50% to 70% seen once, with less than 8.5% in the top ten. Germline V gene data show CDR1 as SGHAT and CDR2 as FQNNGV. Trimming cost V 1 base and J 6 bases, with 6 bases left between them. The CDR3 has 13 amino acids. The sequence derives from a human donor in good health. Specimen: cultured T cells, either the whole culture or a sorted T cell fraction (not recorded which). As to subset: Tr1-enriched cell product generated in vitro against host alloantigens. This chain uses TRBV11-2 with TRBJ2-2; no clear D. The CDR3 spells CASSLVLSGELFF. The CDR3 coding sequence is TGTGCCAGCAGCTTAGTCCTCTCCGGGGAGCTGTTTTTT.